A selection of T cell receptor beta chains follows, all from one sample in a study of cytomegalovirus exposure and HLA in healthy donors. This table comes from immunoSEQ multiplex PCR, and its TCRdb copy is limited to in-frame clones, with some not included. Here the sample table reports 100,000 to 150,000 clones. The sample taken for sequencing was PBMCs. These receptors were obtained from a middle-aged woman in good health and CMV-seropositive. CDR3s include the opening cysteine and the closing phenylalanine or tryptophan. The D gene is left open where the match is weak.

j_gene,d_gene,len,v_gene,CDR3nt,CDR3aa
TRBJ2-7,TRBD2,16,TRBV4-3,TGCGCCAGCAGCCAGGGCCCGGGGAGGGCCATCCACGAGCAGTACTTC,CASSQGPGRAIHEQYF
TRBJ1-1,TRBD1,20,TRBV27,TGTGCCAGCAGTTTATCTGGAGGTGGGGACAGGGGGCCACAGAACACTGAAGCTTTCTTT,CASSLSGGGDRGPQNTEAFF
TRBJ2-1,-,13,TRBV5-1,TGCGCCAGCAGCTCTTGGGAGGGGGAGAGGCAGTTCTTC,CASSSWEGERQFF
TRBJ2-1,-,18,TRBV11-2,TGTGCCAGCAGCTACAACCCTCCCGGCGGCGGAGTTTACAATGAGCAGTTCTTC,CASSYNPPGGGVYNEQFF
TRBJ2-5,-,15,TRBV11-2,TGTGCCAGCAGCTTAGTGGCTAGCGCTCAAGAGACCCAGTACTTC,CASSLVASAQETQYF
TRBJ2-1,TRBD1,15,TRBV10-3,TGTGCCATCAGACCGGACAGGGGGCGGTTCAATGAGCAGTTCTTC,CAIRPDRGRFNEQFF
TRBJ1-1,-,15,TRBV30,TGTGCCTGGAGTGTACTGTTTCACCCGGGCACTGAAGCTTTCTTT,CAWSVLFHPGTEAFF
TRBJ1-2,TRBD1,15,TRBV27,TGTGCCAGCAGTTCCACCGGGACAGTCCGATATGGCTACACCTTC,CASSSTGTVRYGYTF
TRBJ2-2,-,14,TRBV11-2,TGTGCCAGCAGCTTCACATGGGAGACCGGGGAGCTGTTTTTT,CASSFTWETGELFF
TRBJ1-2,-,14,TRBV27,TGTGCCAGCAGTTTCAGTCAGGGGCTCTATGGCTACACCTTC,CASSFSQGLYGYTF
TRBJ1-2,-,13,TRBV10-3,TGTGCCATCAGCTTCAACGAGGCGAAGGGCTACACCTTC,CAISFNEAKGYTF
TRBJ2-1,TRBD2,15,TRBV27,TGTGCCAGCAGGAATAGCGGGAGAGGTTACAATGAGCAGTTCTTC,CASRNSGRGYNEQFF
TRBJ2-2,TRBD2,20,TRBV4-1,TGCGCCAGCAGCCAAGATACTAGCGGGAGGGCCCAGGAAGAAACCGGGGAGCTGTTTTTT,CASSQDTSGRAQEETGELFF
TRBJ2-1,-,14,TRBV5-1,TGCGCCAGCAGCTATACACTAGCTAGCAATGAGCAGTTCTTC,CASSYTLASNEQFF